This passage covers 26 T cell receptor beta chains from one sample sequenced in a study of blood T cell repertoires in COVID-19. Profiled with immunoSEQ multiplex PCR; TCRdb holds only in-frame clones, not every one. The top ten clones hold over 9% of a sample with roughly 130,000 clones, about 84% of them seen once. The sample consisted of peripheral blood. The receptors derive from a woman aged 55-69 years with acute or convalescent COVID-19.

Only one count was recorded for this clone. V is TRBV3-1 (or the pseudogene TRBV3-2) and J is TRBJ1-1; 9 positions match TRBD1. J was trimmed by 4 bases and V by 8 bases; bases with no gene match: 5. Looked up from germline, CDR1 is LGHDT and CDR2 is YNNKEL (reference sequence). This CDR3 is 13 amino acids long. This chain's CDR3 is CASGHRGPTEAFF. The CDR3, as DNA: TGTGCCAGCGGACACAGGGGGCCCACTGAAGCTTTCTTT.

V is TRBV19 and J is TRBJ1-2; 9 positions match TRBD1. The V segment lost 7 bases and the J segment 8 bases; nucleotides outside the gene matches: 11. The CDR3 extends over 14 amino acids. Per germline, CDR1 LNHDA and CDR2 SQIVND (reference sequence). The CDR3 coding sequence is TGTGCCAGTACCACCGGGGACAGGGTGGTAGGCTACACCTTC. Translation: CASTTGDRVVGYTF.

Only one count was recorded for this clone. This sequence joins TRBV6-5 and TRBJ1-5, with a weak D call TRBD1 (6 bases). V shed 6 bases and J shed 6 bases, with 18 bases lying between them. In germline, CDR1 is MNHEY, CDR2 SVGAGI. The CDR3 sequence is 15 residues long. CDR3 amino acids: CASSLRGVWSQPQHF. CDR3 DNA sequence: TGTGCCAGCAGCCTCAGGGGAGTATGGAGTCAGCCCCAGCATTTT.

The chain carries TRBV5-1 and TRBJ2-1; TRBD2 agrees at 7 bases. This CDR3 spans 15 amino acids. V lost 4 bases to trimming and J lost 4 bases; unmatched junction nucleotides: 8. Germline assignment: CDR1 SGHRS and CDR2 YFSETQ. Here the CDR3 DNA reads TGCGCCAGCAGCCGGGAGGCGCGGGTATACAATGAGCAGTTCTTC. It codes for CASSREARVYNEQFF.

The CDR3, as DNA: TGTGCCAGCAGCTTAGTTCTCACAGATACGCAGTATTTT. Encoded protein: CASSLVLTDTQYF. The chain recombines TRBV7-9 with TRBJ2-3; D call uncertain. CDR3 size: 13 residues. Germline loops: CDR1 SEHNR, CDR2 FQNEAQ (reference sequence). V was trimmed by 1 base and J by 2 bases, leaving 4 bases between them.

The V call is TRBV10-2, the J call TRBJ1-1; weak D call: TRBD1 (6 bases). CDR3 size: 15 residues. V was clipped by 7 bases and J by 2 bases, with 17 bases between them. Germline lookup yields CDR1 WSHSY and CDR2 SAAADI. In DNA, the CDR3 is TGCGCCAGCATGGGTATGGCAGGGGTTAACACTGAAGCTTTCTTT. Amino acids: CASMGMAGVNTEAFF.

The rearrangement joins TRBV7-3 to TRBJ1-3; 7 bases are a match to TRBD1. This CDR3 is built from 15 residues. With V trimmed by 2 bases and J by 3 bases, 4 bases remained unmatched. Germline-derived CDR1 and CDR2 are SGHTA and FQGTGA. CDR3 sequence reads: CASSLRGGDGNTIYF. The CDR3 DNA reads as TGTGCCAGCAGCTTACGAGGGGGCGATGGAAACACCATATATTTT.

The rearrangement links TRBV28 to TRBJ2-6; D may be TRBD2 (6 bases). In germline, CDR1 is MDHEN, CDR2 SYDVKM. V shed 2 bases and J shed 2 bases, with 7 bases lying between them. The CDR3 length is 15 residues. The CDR3 DNA is TGTGCCAGCAGTTTAACGGGGGCTGGGGCCAACGTCCTGACTTTC. As protein: CASSLTGAGANVLTF.

The V and J genes are TRBV11-2 and TRBJ2-3; TRBD1 is a possible D gene (6 bases). V shed 4 bases and J shed 2 bases, with 13 bases lying between them. Germline V gene lookup returns CDR1 SGHAT and CDR2 FQNNGV. The CDR3 is 15 residues long. The DNA for the CDR3 is TGTGCCAGCAGCTCCACAGGGTTAAACACAGATACGCAGTATTTT. It is translated as CASSSTGLNTDTQYF.

The V and J genes are TRBV5-5 and TRBJ1-2, with D possibly TRBD1 on 6 matching bases. This CDR3 is built from 18 residues. CDR1 is SGHKS, CDR2 YYEKEE, per germline (reference sequence). Trimming removed 0 bases from V and 3 bases from J, with 21 bases in between. CDR3 amino acids: CASSLGPQQGPGDYGYTF. CDR3 sequence (DNA): TGTGCCAGCAGCTTGGGCCCCCAACAGGGCCCCGGAGACTATGGCTACACCTTC.

V and J are TRBV5-1 and TRBJ2-1; 8 nucleotides line up with TRBD2. The germline CDR1 and CDR2 sequences are SGHRS and YFSETQ. The CDR3 contains 14 residues. V trimming: 4 bases; J trimming: 6 bases; junction bases outside the gene matches: 6. The CDR3 spells CASSPRGTSNEQFF. The CDR3 DNA follows: TGCGCCAGCAGCCCTCGGGGGACTAGCAATGAGCAGTTCTTC.

The DNA of the CDR3 is TGTGCCAGCTCGGGATTCCTAGGGACTAGCGGGGGGCGAGGGCAGTTCTTC. Protein sequence: CASSGFLGTSGGRGQFF. This chain links TRBV2 with TRBJ2-1; 15 bases are a match to TRBD2. Germline V CDR1 and CDR2: SNHLY, FYNNEI. This CDR3 comprises 17 residues. Trimming took 8 bases from V and 12 from J; bases not matched to a gene: 17.

V is TRBV7-7 and J is TRBJ1-1; no definite D call. Trimming shortened V by 6 bases and J by 0 bases, and 8 bases separated the two germline ends. Germline V CDR1 and CDR2: SSHAT, FNYEAQ (reference sequence). CDR3 length: 13 amino acids. In nucleotides, the CDR3 is TGTGCCAGCAGTCCTACAGTGAACACTGAAGCTTTCTTT. It codes for CASSPTVNTEAFF.

The V and J genes are TRBV5-4 and TRBJ1-2; tentative D call: TRBD1 (5 bases). Trimming took off 6 bases at V and 3 bases at J, with 9 bases between the two ends. Germline lookup yields CDR1 SGHNT and CDR2 YYREEE (reference sequence). This CDR3 contains 12 residues. The CDR3 region is CASKGLDYGYTF. The CDR3 bases are TGTGCCAGCAAGGGACTGGACTATGGCTACACCTTC.

V gene TRBV6-2 or TRBV6-3 combines with J gene TRBJ2-1; tentatively, D is TRBD2 (5 bases). Trimming took off 6 bases at V and 12 bases at J, with 12 bases between the two ends. Germline CDR1 MNHEY, CDR2 SVGEGT. This CDR3 has 11 residues. The CDR3 reads CASSHTGWQFF. Written as DNA, the CDR3 is TGTGCCAGCAGCCACACGGGGTGGCAGTTCTTC.

The rearrangement uses TRBV19 and TRBJ1-2; a possible D gene is TRBD1 (6 bases). Germline lookup yields CDR1 LNHDA and CDR2 SQIVND (reference sequence). The CDR3 is made up of 15 amino acids. Trimming left V 10 bases short and J 0 bases short, with 18 bases between. CDR3 nucleotide sequence: TGTGCCACTACGACGACAGGACAGACTAACTATGGCTACACCTTC. Residues: CATTTTGQTNYGYTF.

In DNA form, the CDR3 reads TGTGCCAGCTCTGCGGGGGGGCTTCGTACCGGGGAGCTGTTTTTT. Its protein product is CASSAGGLRTGELFF. The chain recombines TRBV3-1 (or the pseudogene TRBV3-2) with TRBJ2-2; 9 nucleotides line up with TRBD2. Germline CDR1 is LGHDT and CDR2 is YNNKEL (reference sequence). This CDR3 is built from 15 residues. The junction had 9 bases not matched to a gene; V was cut back by 8 bases and J by 5 bases.

The rearrangement joins TRBV19 to TRBJ1-1; 8 bases match TRBD1. CDR1 is LNHDA and CDR2 is SQIVND in the germline V gene (reference sequence). The CDR3 has 12 residues. The V segment lost 7 bases and the J segment 7 bases; nucleotides outside the gene matches: 5. CDR3 protein: CASILGQGEAFF. For the CDR3, the DNA is TGTGCCAGTATTCTTGGACAGGGTGAAGCTTTCTTT.

This clone occurred a few times. The chain joins TRBV6-1 to TRBJ1-2; D remains unclear. CDR1 MNHNS and CDR2 SASEGT come from the germline V gene. Trimming stripped 0 bases from V and 3 bases from J, with 5 bases between. The CDR3 is made up of 13 amino acids. The CDR3 here is CASSEAHYYGYTF. CDR3 DNA sequence: TGTGCCAGCAGTGAAGCCCACTACTATGGCTACACCTTC.

This sequence joins TRBV28 and TRBJ1-3, with 7 bases fitting TRBD1. Trimming removed 5 bases from V and 4 bases from J; junction bases left unmatched: 8. The CDR3 length is 15 residues. The germline V gene encodes CDR1 MDHEN and CDR2 SYDVKM. DNA of the CDR3: TGTGCCAGCAGTACGAGACAGGGCTCAGGAAACACCATATATTTT. It yields the protein CASSTRQGSGNTIYF.

This chain connects TRBV6-5 to TRBJ1-2; possible D gene TRBD1, 5 bases. The germline gives CDR1 MNHEY, CDR2 SVGAGI. This CDR3 region has 13 residues. The V end lost 5 bases, the J end lost 8 bases, and 15 bases lay between the germline ends. CDR3 DNA: TGTGCCAGCAGTCCGCCGGGACTGAGGGGCTACACCTTC. As protein: CASSPPGLRGYTF.

This clone was seen only a few times. J is TRBJ2-4 and V is TRBV6-2 or TRBV6-3; 15 bases match TRBD2. The CDR3 is 22 amino acids. The V segment lost 6 bases and the J segment 0 bases; nucleotides outside the gene matches: 18. CDR1 and CDR2 from the germline V gene are MNHEY and SVGEGT. CDR3 in amino acids: CASSPGTSGGPVTTLAKNIQYF. The CDR3 DNA sequence: TGTGCCAGCAGCCCCGGGACTAGCGGGGGGCCGGTGACAACCCTAGCCAAAAACATTCAGTACTTC.

V usage is TRBV12-3 or TRBV12-4 and J usage is TRBJ1-2; TRBD1 agrees at 7 bases. The V gene end was trimmed by 5 bases and the J gene end by 4 bases; junction bases not matched to a gene: 4. The CDR3 runs 13 residues. The DNA for the CDR3 is TGTGCCAGCAGTGGGGACAGCCTCTATGGCTACACCTTC. Its protein is CASSGDSLYGYTF.

The rearrangement joins TRBV12-3 or TRBV12-4 to TRBJ1-1; the D is unclear. With 5 bases removed from V and 3 bases from J, the gap between germline ends came to 10 bases. The CDR3 totals 13 residues. CDR3 in DNA: TGTGCCAGCAGTCCCGAGGCCGACACTGAAGCTTTCTTT. Translated, it gives CASSPEADTEAFF.

The chain employs TRBV25-1 and TRBJ1-2; tentative D call: TRBD1 (5 bases). The CDR3 is 14 residues long. Trimming removed 1 base from V and 4 bases from J, with 10 bases in between. Germline lookup yields CDR1 MGHDK and CDR2 SYGVNS. CDR3 nucleotide sequence: TGTGCCAGCAGTGAATTCGGACAAGTCTATGGCTACACCTTC. The encoded protein is CASSEFGQVYGYTF.

This chain links TRBV6-5 with TRBJ1-2; no clear D. This CDR3 region has 14 residues. Germline assignment: CDR1 MNHEY and CDR2 SVGAGI. With 0 bases removed from V and 4 bases from J, the gap between germline ends came to 9 bases. DNA of the CDR3: TGTGCCAGCAGTTACTCCGCTGGGCCCTATGGCTACACCTTC. This codes for CASSYSAGPYGYTF.